A single sample is the source of the 15 T cell receptor beta chains below, sequenced in a study of T-cell reconstitution after alpha-beta-depleted transplantation in children. Overall study findings and caveats: One year post-transplant, T-cell counts and diversity were largely derived from T cells produced anew.

Unique molecular identifiers were incorporated during preparation of the TCRbeta library. TCRdb passed the PCR reads through MiXCR, listing each CDR3 protein once. The data contain around 270,000 distinct CDR3 sequences, just over 7.5% of them singletons. Antigens of these TCRs are unknown. This sample comprised peripheral blood, obtained 360 days after TCRalphabeta/CD19-depleted stem cell transplant. The receptors here all came from a female patient under 10 years old who had a stem cell transplant for Fanconi anemia, so the T cells may come from the graft donor.

This clonotype came up a few times. The rearrangement uses TRBV7-3 and TRBJ2-1; perhaps TRBD2 as D (6 bases). There are 15 residues in the CDR3. The V gene's germline CDR1 is SGHTA and CDR2 FQGTGA. With 4 bases removed from V and 7 bases from J, the gap between germline ends came to 17 bases. In DNA, the CDR3 is TGTGCCAGCAGCTCCAACCCGGGACTCATTAATGAGCAGTTCTTC. Translation: CASSSNPGLINEQFF.

Many counts were recorded for this clonotype. The chain is built from TRBV5-1 and TRBJ2-7; 9 nucleotides match TRBD1. Unmatched junction bases numbered 6, after V lost 0 bases and J lost 5 bases. Germline V gives CDR1 SGHRS, CDR2 YFSETQ. The CDR3 loop spans 15 amino acids. CDR3 in amino acids: CASSLGQGVAHEQYF. The CDR3 DNA reads TGCGCCAGCAGCTTGGGACAGGGGGTGGCGCACGAGCAGTACTTC.

The chain has TRBV10-2 and TRBJ2-2, with no clear D. CDR3 length: 14 amino acids. The V end was cut by 9 bases, the J end by 5 bases, with 16 bases between. Per the germline V gene, CDR1 is WSHSY and CDR2 is SAAADI. CDR3: CARPKIILTGELFF. CDR3 nucleotide sequence: TGCGCCAGGCCCAAGATAATCCTGACCGGGGAGCTGTTTTTT.

The V call is TRBV5-6, the J call TRBJ1-3; D possibly corresponds to TRBD1 (5 bases). Germline assignment: CDR1 SGHDT and CDR2 YYEEEE. Trimming cost V 1 base and J 4 bases, with 12 bases left between them. The CDR3 covers 15 residues. The CDR3 DNA reads as TGTGCCAGCAGCTTGCCCGGGACGGACGGAAACACCATATATTTT. Translating gives CASSLPGTDGNTIYF.

Only a few counts were recorded for this clonotype. V usage is TRBV9 and J usage is TRBJ2-7; TRBD1 agrees at 10 bases. The germline gives CDR1 SGDLS, CDR2 YYNGEE. This CDR3 is built from 14 residues. Losses at the gene ends were 3 bases for V and 5 bases for J; bases not matched to a gene: 5. The CDR3 region is CASSGGTGEHEQYF. The CDR3 region has the DNA TGTGCCAGCAGCGGGGGGACAGGGGAGCACGAGCAGTACTTC.

A few counts support this clonotype. The rearrangement joins TRBV19 to TRBJ1-5; tentative D call: TRBD1 (5 bases). This CDR3 has 16 amino acids. Germline lookup yields CDR1 LNHDA and CDR2 SQIVND (reference sequence). V was trimmed by 8 bases and J by 4 bases, leaving 21 bases between them. In DNA, the CDR3 is TGTGCCAGTCGCCAATATACGGACACAAAAAATCAGCCCCAGCATTTT. Its translation is CASRQYTDTKNQPQHF. Drawing the rest from reference TRBV19 and TRBJ1-5, the complete variable domain is DGGITQSPKYLFRKEGQNVTLSCEQNLNHDAMYWYRQDPGQGLRLIYYSQIVNDFQKGDIAEGYSVSREKKESFPLTVTSAQKNPTAFYLCASRQYTDTKNQPQHFGDGTRLSIL.

This clonotype has ten or more counts. This chain uses TRBV4-1 with TRBJ2-7, with D perhaps matching TRBD2 (5 bases). Germline V gene data show CDR1 as MGHRA and CDR2 as YSYEKL. V lost 0 bases and J 4 bases, leaving 10 bases between the germline ends. The CDR3 spans 14 residues. Here the CDR3 reads CASSQELLGYEQYF. CDR3 DNA: TGCGCCAGCAGCCAAGAGCTACTAGGTTACGAGCAGTACTTC.

Many counts were recorded for this clonotype. V and J are TRBV20-1 and TRBJ2-5; TRBD2 aligns across 8 bases. Germline trimming cut 5 bases from V and 5 bases from J; bases unmatched to any gene: 13. The CDR3 runs 15 residues. Per the germline V gene, CDR1 is DFQATT and CDR2 is SNEGSKA (reference sequence). The CDR3 is CSASIHGGAGETQYF. The CDR3 DNA follows: TGCAGTGCTTCTATCCACGGGGGGGCCGGGGAGACCCAGTACTTC.

The chain is built from TRBV4-1 and TRBJ2-7; D perhaps matches TRBD1 (6 bases). The ends were cut back, 1 base at V and 5 bases at J, with 15 bases in the middle. From germline, CDR1 is MGHRA and CDR2 YSYEKL. The CDR3 covers 15 residues. The CDR3 loop is CASSQVNAGVDEQYF. The CDR3 DNA is TGCGCCAGCAGCCAAGTTAACGCAGGGGTGGACGAGCAGTACTTC.

This clonotype came up many times. The chain has TRBV5-1 and TRBJ2-3; 11 bases are a match to TRBD2. The CDR3 totals 16 residues. Germline V lookup: CDR1 SGHRS, CDR2 YFSETQ. V was pared by 5 bases and J by 1 base, with 6 bases of the junction left unmatched. CDR3 protein: CASRELAGAGTDTQYF. CDR3 in DNA: TGCGCCAGCAGGGAACTAGCGGGGGCCGGCACAGATACGCAGTATTTT.

At least ten counts were recorded for this clonotype. V and J are TRBV12-3 or TRBV12-4 and TRBJ2-1; D gene unclear. V lost 6 bases and J 8 bases, leaving 17 bases between the germline ends. This CDR3 spans 14 amino acids. The CDR3 here is CASSPPRYEDEQFF. In DNA, the CDR3 is TGTGCCAGCAGCCCTCCTCGGTATGAGGATGAGCAGTTCTTC.

The gene calls are TRBV7-8 and TRBJ2-5; 8 nucleotides align to TRBD1. Trimming cost V 3 bases and J 5 bases; bases outside gene matches: 8. Germline CDR1 and CDR2: SGHVS and FQNEAQ. The CDR3 extends over 15 amino acids. CDR3 amino acids: CASSLETGVLETQYF. The CDR3 region has the DNA TGTGCCAGCAGCTTGGAGACAGGGGTATTGGAGACCCAGTACTTC.

The table lists this clonotype with a few counts. CDR3 loop: CASSTGQGRAAEAFF. CDR3 in DNA: TGTGCCAGCAGTACGGGACAGGGGCGGGCGGCTGAAGCTTTCTTT. The rearrangement links TRBV11-2 to TRBJ1-1; 10 nucleotides match TRBD1. The junction had 10 bases not matched to a gene; V was cut back by 6 bases and J by 6 bases. From germline, CDR1 is SGHAT and CDR2 FQNNGV. There are 15 residues in the CDR3.

This clonotype came up many times. V usage is TRBV20-1 and J usage is TRBJ2-7; TRBD1 might be the D (5 bases). The V end was cut by 5 bases, the J end by 2 bases, with 16 bases between. CDR1 DFQATT and CDR2 SNEGSKA come from the germline V gene (reference sequence). The CDR3 extends over 14 amino acids. CDR3: CSASPHRSAYEQYF. DNA for the CDR3: TGCAGTGCTTCGCCCCACAGGTCCGCCTACGAGCAGTACTTC.

The V gene is TRBV4-3, the J gene TRBJ1-6; 8 bases align to TRBD1. The CDR3 has 17 amino acids. Germline V gene sequence: CDR1 LGHNA, CDR2 YSLEER. Trimming took 1 base from V and 4 from J; bases not matched to a gene: 6. Here the CDR3 reads CASSQVGGTGYNSPLHF. CDR3 sequence (DNA): TGCGCCAGCAGCCAAGTAGGGGGGACAGGATATAATTCACCCCTCCACTTT.